This T cell receptor (beta chain) was sequenced in a study of shared clonotypes between healthy human individuals. Looking at the study overall: Three CD4 naive, three CD4 memory, two CD8 naive and one CD8 memory plate were used per donor.

Profiled with immunoSEQ multiplex PCR; TCRdb holds only in-frame clones, not every one. Among some 2,500,000 clones listed, approximately 93% were seen once. The CDR3 has 12 residues. Deletions cut 3 bases from V and 7 bases from J, with 9 bases between. Germline CDR1 reads SNHLY; CDR2 reads FYNNEI. Overall study findings and caveats: Estimated richness values were generally larger in naive subsets than in memory subsets.

In regard to this clone: Its cognate antigen is unknown.

The receptor was derived from a young man in good health. Some clones in this sample may be carry-over from other donors' samples. The chain links TRBV2 to TRBJ1-2; D unresolved. Sequencing was carried out using naive CD4+ T cells from PBMCs. The subset is: CD45RA+ positively selected. The DNA of the CDR3 is TGTGCCAGCAGTGACTCTCACACTGGCTACACCTTC. Translated, it gives CASSDSHTGYTF.